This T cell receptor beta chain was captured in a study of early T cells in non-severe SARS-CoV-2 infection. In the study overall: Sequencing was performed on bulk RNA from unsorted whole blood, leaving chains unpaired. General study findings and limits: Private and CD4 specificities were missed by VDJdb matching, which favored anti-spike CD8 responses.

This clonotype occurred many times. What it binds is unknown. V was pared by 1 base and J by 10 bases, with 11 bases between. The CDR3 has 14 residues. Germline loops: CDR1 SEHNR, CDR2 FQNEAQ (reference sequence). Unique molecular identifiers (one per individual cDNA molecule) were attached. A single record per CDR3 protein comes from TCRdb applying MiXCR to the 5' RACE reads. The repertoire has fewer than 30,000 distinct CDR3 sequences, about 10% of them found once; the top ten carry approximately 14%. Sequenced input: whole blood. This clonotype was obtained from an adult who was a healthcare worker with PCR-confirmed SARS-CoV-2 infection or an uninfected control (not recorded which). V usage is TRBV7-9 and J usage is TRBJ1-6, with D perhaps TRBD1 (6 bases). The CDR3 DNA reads TGTGCCAGCAGCTTAGGAGGGGGAGGATCACCCCTCCACTTT. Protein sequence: CASSLGGGGSPLHF.